The TCR beta chain described here comes from a study of blood T cell repertoires in COVID-19. V was shortened by 2 bases and J by 5 bases, with 13 bases between the two germline ends. The CDR3 sequence is 14 residues long. Germline V CDR1 and CDR2: MNHNS, SASEGT. Assay: immunoSEQ multiplex PCR; the TCRdb copy retains only in-frame clones and omits some. The sample has under 200,000 clones; just under 85% are singletons. The source material was peripheral blood. This receptor was obtained from a man aged 35-49 years who had recovered from COVID-19. This rearrangement joins TRBV6-1 to TRBJ2-7; D is possibly TRBD1 (5 bases). DNA for the CDR3: TGTGCCAGCAGTGAAATCTACAGGCCCAACGAGCAGTACTTC. Translation gives CASSEIYRPNEQYF.